This TCR beta chain comes out of a study of T cells in Graves' hyperthyroidism and ophthalmopathy. V dropped 4 bases and J dropped 3 bases, with 15 bases sitting between them. CDR3 size: 15 residues. The germline gives CDR1 MNHEY, CDR2 SVGAGI. Amplification of TCR beta CDR3 regions used RNA as the template. With the HTBI primer set, the TCR CDR3 went through a first round of RT-PCR. TCRdb re-analysed the multiplex PCR reads in MiXCR, keeping a single row per CDR3 protein. The table includes 30,000 to 45,000 distinct CDR3 sequences, 40% to 60% detected once. As to this clonotype: This may arise from a read error, as a much more abundant clone is one base away.

The rearrangement links TRBV6-5 to TRBJ1-1, with D perhaps matching TRBD1 (6 bases). Input material: blood. The sequence came from a man between 40 and 49 years old with Graves' ophthalmopathy. CDR3 bases: TGTGCCAGCAGTTGCACGACAGGAGAGGACACTGAAGCTTTCTTT. Translation: CASSCTTGEDTEAFF.